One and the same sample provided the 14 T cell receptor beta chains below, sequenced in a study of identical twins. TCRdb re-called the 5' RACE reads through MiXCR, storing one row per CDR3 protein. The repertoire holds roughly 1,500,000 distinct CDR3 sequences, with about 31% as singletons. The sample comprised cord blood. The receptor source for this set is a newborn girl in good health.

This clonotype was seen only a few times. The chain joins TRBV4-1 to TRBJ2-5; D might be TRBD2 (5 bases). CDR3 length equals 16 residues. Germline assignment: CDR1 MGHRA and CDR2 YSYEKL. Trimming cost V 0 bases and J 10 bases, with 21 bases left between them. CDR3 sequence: CASSQDPGLVVTGQYF. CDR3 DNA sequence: TGCGCCAGCAGCCAAGATCCCGGACTGGTGGTTACGGGCCAGTACTTC.

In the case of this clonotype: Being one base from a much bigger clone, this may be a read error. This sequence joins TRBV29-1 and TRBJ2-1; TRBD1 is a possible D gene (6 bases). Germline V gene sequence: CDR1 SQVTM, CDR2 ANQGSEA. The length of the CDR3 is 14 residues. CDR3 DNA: TGCGGCGTTGAAGGTACAGGGAAGAGTTATGAGCAGTTCTTC. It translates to CGVEGTGKSYEQFF.

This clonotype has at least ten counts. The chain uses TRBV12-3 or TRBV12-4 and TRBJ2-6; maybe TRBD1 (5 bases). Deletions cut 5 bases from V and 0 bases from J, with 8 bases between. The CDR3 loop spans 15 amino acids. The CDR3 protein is CASSITGSGANVLTF. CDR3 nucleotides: TGTGCCAGCAGTATCACAGGCTCTGGGGCCAACGTCCTGACTTTC.

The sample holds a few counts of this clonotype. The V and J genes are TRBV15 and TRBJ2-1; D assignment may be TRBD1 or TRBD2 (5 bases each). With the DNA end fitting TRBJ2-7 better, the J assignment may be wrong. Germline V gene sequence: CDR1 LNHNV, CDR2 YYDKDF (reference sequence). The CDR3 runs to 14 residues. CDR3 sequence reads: CATSRDPRGNEQYF. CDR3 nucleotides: TGTGCCACCAGCAGAGATCCGAGGGGCAATGAGCAGTACTTC.

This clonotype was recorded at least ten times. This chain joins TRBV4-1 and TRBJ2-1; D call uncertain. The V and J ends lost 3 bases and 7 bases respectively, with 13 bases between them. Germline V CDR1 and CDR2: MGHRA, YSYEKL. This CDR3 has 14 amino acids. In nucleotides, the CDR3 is TGCGCCAGCAGCCAGAGTAGAGCGTTTAATGAGCAGTTCTTC. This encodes CASSQSRAFNEQFF.

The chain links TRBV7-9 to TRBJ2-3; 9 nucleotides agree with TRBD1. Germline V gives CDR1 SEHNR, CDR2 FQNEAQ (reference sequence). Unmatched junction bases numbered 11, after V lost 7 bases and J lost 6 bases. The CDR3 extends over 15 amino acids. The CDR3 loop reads CASTLGQGPIDTQYF. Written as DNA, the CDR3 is TGTGCCAGCACCTTGGGACAGGGACCTATCGATACGCAGTATTTT.

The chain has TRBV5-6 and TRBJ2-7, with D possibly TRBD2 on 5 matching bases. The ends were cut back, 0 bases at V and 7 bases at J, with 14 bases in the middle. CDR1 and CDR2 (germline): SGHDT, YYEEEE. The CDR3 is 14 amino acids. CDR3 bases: TGTGCCAGCAGCTTGGTCCTAGCCCCCCGTGAGCAGTACTTC. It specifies CASSLVLAPREQYF.

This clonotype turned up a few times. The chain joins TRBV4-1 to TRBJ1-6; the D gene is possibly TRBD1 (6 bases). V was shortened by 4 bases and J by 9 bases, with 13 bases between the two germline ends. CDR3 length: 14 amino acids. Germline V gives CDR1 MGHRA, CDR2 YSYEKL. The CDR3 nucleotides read TGCGCCAGCAGCCCTTTTCAAGGGGGTTCACCCCTCCACTTT. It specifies CASSPFQGGSPLHF.

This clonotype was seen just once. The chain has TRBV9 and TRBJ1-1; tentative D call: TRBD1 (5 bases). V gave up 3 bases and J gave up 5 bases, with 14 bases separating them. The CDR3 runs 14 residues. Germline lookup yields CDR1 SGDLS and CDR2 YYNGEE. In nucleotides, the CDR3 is TGTGCCAGCAGCGCCAGGGTGCTGGAAACTGAAGCTTTCTTT. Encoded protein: CASSARVLETEAFF.

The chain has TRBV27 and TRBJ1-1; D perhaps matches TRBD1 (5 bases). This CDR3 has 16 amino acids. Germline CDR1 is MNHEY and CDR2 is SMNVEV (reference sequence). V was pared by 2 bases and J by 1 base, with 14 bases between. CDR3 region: CASSLVRGTSNTEAFF. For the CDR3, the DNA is TGTGCCAGCAGTTTAGTTAGGGGCACTTCGAACACTGAAGCTTTCTTT.

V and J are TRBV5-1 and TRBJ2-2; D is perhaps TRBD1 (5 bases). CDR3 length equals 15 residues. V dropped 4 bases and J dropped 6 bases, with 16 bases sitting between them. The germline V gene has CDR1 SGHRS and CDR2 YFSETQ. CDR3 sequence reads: CASSPTPKGAGELFF. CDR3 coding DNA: TGCGCCAGCAGCCCTACCCCAAAAGGGGCCGGGGAGCTGTTTTTT.

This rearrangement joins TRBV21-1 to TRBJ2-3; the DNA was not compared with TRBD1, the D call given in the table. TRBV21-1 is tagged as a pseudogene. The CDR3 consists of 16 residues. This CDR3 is CASSKPSLLKTDTQYF. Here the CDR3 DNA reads TGTGCCAGCAGCAAACCCAGCCTCCTGAAGACAGATACGCAGTATTTT.

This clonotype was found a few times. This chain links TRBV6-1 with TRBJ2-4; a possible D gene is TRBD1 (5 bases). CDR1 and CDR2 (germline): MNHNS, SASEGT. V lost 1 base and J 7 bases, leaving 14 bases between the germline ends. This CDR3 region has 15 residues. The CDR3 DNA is TGTGCCAGCAGTGAAGGGTTTTTAGGGGTGAACATTCAGTACTTC. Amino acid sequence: CASSEGFLGVNIQYF.

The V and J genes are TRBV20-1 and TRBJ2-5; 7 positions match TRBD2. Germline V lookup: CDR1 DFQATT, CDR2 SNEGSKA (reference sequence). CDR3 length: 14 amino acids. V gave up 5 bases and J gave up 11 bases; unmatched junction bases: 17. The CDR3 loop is CSASRDYLLNEQYF. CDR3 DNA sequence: TGCAGTGCTTCCCGGGACTACCTTTTGAATGAGCAGTACTTC.